This T cell receptor (beta chain) was observed in a study of vaccination and CD4 T cells after COVID-19. Study at large: Each control was exposed to a CEFX pool, an HIV-1 Nef pool, or no peptide at all. Study outcomes and limitations: Convalescent patients saw a median around 86% of their reactive clones show up only after vaccination.

Turning to this clonotype: Its antigen remains unknown.

The CDR3 loop spans 18 amino acids. V lost 0 bases to trimming and J lost 2 bases; unmatched junction nucleotides: 4. Germline-derived CDR1 and CDR2 are MNHEY and SVGAGI. Cultured CD4+ T cell DNA underwent sequencing with the Oncomine TCR Beta short-read assay. TCRdb processed the PCR reads anew with MiXCR; each CDR3 protein has one entry. The sample yields about 7,100 distinct CDR3 sequences, around 42% seen once. Documented treatment: roughly 10-day PBMC culture with coronavirus spike peptide pools or control peptides (ViraFEST assay). Samples of CD4+ T cells were obtained from the unexposed donor before the COVID-19 pandemic (2011-2018).

The clonotype originates from a human donor in good health. Source material: CD4+ T cells from blood, cultured in vitro. This chain links TRBV6-5 with TRBJ1-6; TRBD1 matches at 10 bases. CDR3 protein: CASSYSGQGVAYNSPLHF. CDR3 in DNA: TGTGCCAGCAGTTACTCAGGACAGGGGGTAGCCTATAATTCACCCCTCCACTTT.